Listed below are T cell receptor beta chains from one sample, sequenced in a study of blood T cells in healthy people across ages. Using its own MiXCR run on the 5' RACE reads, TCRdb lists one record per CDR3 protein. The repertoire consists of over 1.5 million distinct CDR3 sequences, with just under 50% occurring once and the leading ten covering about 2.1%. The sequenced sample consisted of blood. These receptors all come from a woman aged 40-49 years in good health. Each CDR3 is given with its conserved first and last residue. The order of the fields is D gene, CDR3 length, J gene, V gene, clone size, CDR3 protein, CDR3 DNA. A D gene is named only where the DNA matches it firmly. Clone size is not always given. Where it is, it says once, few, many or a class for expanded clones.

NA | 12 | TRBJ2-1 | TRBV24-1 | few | CATSPRGNEQFF | TGTGCCACCAGCCCCAGGGGTAATGAGCAGTTCTTC
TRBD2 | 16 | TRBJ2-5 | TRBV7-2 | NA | CAGSLVTSGGLETQYF | TGTGCCGGCAGCTTAGTAACTAGCGGGGGGTTGGAGACCCAGTACTTC
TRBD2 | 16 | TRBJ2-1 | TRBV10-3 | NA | CAISESVRGYTYEQFF | TGTGCCATCAGTGAGTCCGTGCGGGGGTATACATATGAGCAGTTCTTC
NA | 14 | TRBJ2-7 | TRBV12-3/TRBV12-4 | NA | CASSLGAGPSQQYF | TGTGCCAGCAGTTTAGGGGCGGGCCCGTCCCAGCAGTACTTC
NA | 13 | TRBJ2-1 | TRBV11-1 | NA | CAGSQQGYNEQFF | TGTGCCGGCAGCCAACAGGGCTACAATGAGCAGTTCTTC
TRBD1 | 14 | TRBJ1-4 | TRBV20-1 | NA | CSADRTGRNEKLFF | TGCAGTGCTGACCGGACAGGGAGAAATGAAAAACTGTTTTTT
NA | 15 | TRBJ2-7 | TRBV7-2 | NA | CASSFTRGPPYEQYF | TGTGCCAGCAGCTTTACGCGGGGGCCCCCCTACGAGCAGTACTTC
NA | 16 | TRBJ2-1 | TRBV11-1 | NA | CASSLGGRFIYNEQFF | TGTGCCAGCAGTTTGGGGGGCCGATTCATCTACAATGAGCAGTTCTTC
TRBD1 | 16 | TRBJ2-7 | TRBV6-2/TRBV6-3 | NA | CASSFTRDRGFNEQYF | TGTGCCAGCAGTTTCACCAGGGACAGGGGATTCAACGAGCAGTACTTC
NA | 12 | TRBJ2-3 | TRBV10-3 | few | CAIGTTGDTQYF | TGTGCCATCGGGACGACTGGAGATACGCAGTATTTT
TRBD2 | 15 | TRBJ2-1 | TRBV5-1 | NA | CASSSLAGTDGEQFF | TGCGCCAGCAGCTCCCTAGCGGGGACGGATGGTGAGCAGTTCTTC
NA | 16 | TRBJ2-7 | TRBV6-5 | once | CASSYDATGSSYEQYF | TGTGCCAGCAGTTACGATGCAACAGGGAGCTCCTACGAGCAGTACTTC
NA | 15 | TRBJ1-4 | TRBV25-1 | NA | CASSGLRGAGEKLFF | TGTGCCAGCAGTGGCCTGCGGGGGGCGGGGGAAAAACTGTTTTTT
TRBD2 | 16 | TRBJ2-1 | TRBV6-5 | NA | CASSYSGGGARNEQFF | TGTGCCAGCAGTTACTCTGGCGGGGGGGCCAGGAATGAGCAGTTCTTC
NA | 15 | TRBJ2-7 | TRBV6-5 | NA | CASSYSETGSYEQYF | TGTGCCAGCAGTTACTCAGAAACAGGGTCCTACGAGCAGTACTTC
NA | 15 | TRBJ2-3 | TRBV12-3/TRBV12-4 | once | CASSPSRQPEGTQYF | TGTGCCAGCAGTCCGTCGCGACAGCCAGAGGGTACGCAGTATTTT
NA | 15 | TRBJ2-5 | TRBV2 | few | CASSEQSVPQETQYF | TGTGCCAGCAGTGAACAAAGTGTACCTCAAGAGACCCAGTACTTC
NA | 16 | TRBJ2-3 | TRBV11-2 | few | CASSRDPGRPSDTQYF | TGTGCCAGCAGCCGGGATCCGGGACGACCTTCAGATACGCAGTATTTT
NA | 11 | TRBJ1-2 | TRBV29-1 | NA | CSVVGAYGYTF | TGCAGCGTTGTTGGGGCCTATGGCTACACCTTC
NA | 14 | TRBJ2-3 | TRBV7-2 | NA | CASRSGTQGDTQYF | TGTGCCAGCAGATCAGGCACCCAGGGAGATACGCAGTATTTT
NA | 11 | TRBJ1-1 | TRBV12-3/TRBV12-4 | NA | CASSSPGLAFF | TGTGCCAGCAGTTCTCCAGGGTTAGCTTTCTTT
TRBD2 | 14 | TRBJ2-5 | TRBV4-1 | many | CASSHLAGGETQYF | TGCGCCAGCAGCCACCTAGCGGGAGGAGAGACCCAGTACTTC
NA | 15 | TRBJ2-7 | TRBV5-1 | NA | CASSLGTDTSYEQYF | TGCGCCAGCAGCTTGGGGACAGACACATCCTACGAGCAGTACTTC
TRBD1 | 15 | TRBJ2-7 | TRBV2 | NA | CASRSGQVHSYEQYF | TGTGCCAGCAGAAGCGGACAGGTTCACTCCTACGAGCAGTACTTC
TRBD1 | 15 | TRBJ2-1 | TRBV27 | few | CASSLRGGPSNEQFF | TGTGCCAGCAGTTTAAGAGGGGGCCCTAGTAATGAGCAGTTCTTC
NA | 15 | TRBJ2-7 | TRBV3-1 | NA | CASSQVARGDNEQYF | TGTGCCAGCAGCCAAGTAGCAAGGGGTGACAATGAGCAGTACTTC
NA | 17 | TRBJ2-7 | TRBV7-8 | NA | CASSLVGRGRSSYEQYF | TGTGCCAGCAGCTTAGTTGGTCGCGGCAGAAGCTCCTACGAGCAGTACTTC
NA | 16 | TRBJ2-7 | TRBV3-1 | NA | CASSQVAEGSAYEQYF | TGTGCCAGCAGCCAAGTCGCGGAGGGGTCAGCCTACGAGCAGTACTTC
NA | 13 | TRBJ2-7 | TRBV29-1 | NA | CSVEGDVSYEQYF | TGCAGCGTTGAGGGGGACGTTAGCTACGAGCAGTACTTC
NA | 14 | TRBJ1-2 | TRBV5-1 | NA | CASSSPGGTYGYTF | TGCGCCAGCAGCAGCCCCGGAGGAACGTATGGCTACACCTTC
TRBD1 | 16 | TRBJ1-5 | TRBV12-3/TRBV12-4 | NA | CASSLSLTGGVQPQHF | TGTGCCAGCAGTCTCTCCTTGACAGGGGGCGTTCAGCCCCAGCATTTT
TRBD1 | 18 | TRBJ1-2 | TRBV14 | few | CASSPDRDRGWSNYGYTF | TGTGCCAGCAGCCCCGACCGGGACAGGGGGTGGAGTAACTATGGCTACACCTTC
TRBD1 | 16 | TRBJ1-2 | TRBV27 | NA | CASKPVRGQPRYGYTF | TGTGCCAGCAAACCCGTAAGGGGACAGCCTAGATATGGCTACACCTTC